The present T cell receptor beta chain was sequenced within a study of blood T cell repertoires in COVID-19. The CDR3 has 15 residues. V was pared by 4 bases and J by 8 bases, with 20 bases between. CDR1 and CDR2 from the germline V gene are MNHEY and SMNVEV (reference sequence). Original analysis: Researchers report that nucleated cell counts were estimated from reference gene primer amplification. Produced via immunoSEQ multiplex PCR; TCRdb's table is partial and in-frame only. That table gives V, J and clone size, and the DNA gave D and trimming. The repertoire consists of approximately 150,000 clones, with about 87% occurring once and the leading ten covering over 9.5%.

The clonotype comes from a man aged 55-75 years with active or convalescent COVID-19. Sample: peripheral blood. The rearrangement uses TRBV27 and TRBJ1-2; D remains ambiguous. The CDR3 spells CASSSLVWATGGYTF. The CDR3 region has the DNA TGTGCCAGCAGTTCCTTGGTATGGGCCACGGGAGGCTACACCTTC.